The TCR beta chain described here comes from a study of OX40 agonist ivuxolimab in advanced cancers. Study findings and constraints: Some patients who did not respond also had low normalized T-cell clonal expansion. Clones of CD4+ and CD8+ blood T cells grew by week 6 at doses of 0.1 to 3.0 mg/kg.

Method: immunoSEQ multiplex PCR; TCRdb's copy keeps in-frame clones and lacks some. The sample yields about 58,000 clones, 65% to 85% seen once. This clone was recorded only once. Antigen specificity is unknown. Germline V gene lookup returns CDR1 SGHNT and CDR2 YENEEA. The V and J ends lost 0 bases and 2 bases, in that order; junction bases with no gene match: 1. The CDR3 consists of 15 residues. The V call is TRBV11-3, the J call TRBJ1-3; 7 bases map to TRBD1. The sequence came from an adult with an advanced solid tumor such as melanoma, head and neck, liver or kidney cancer. The sample in question was CD4+ or CD8+ T cells sorted from blood, obtained in a trial of the OX40 agonist ivuxolimab. The CDR3 loop is CASSLEGTAGNTIYF. DNA of the CDR3: TGTGCCAGCAGCTTAGAGGGGACAGCTGGAAACACCATATATTTT.